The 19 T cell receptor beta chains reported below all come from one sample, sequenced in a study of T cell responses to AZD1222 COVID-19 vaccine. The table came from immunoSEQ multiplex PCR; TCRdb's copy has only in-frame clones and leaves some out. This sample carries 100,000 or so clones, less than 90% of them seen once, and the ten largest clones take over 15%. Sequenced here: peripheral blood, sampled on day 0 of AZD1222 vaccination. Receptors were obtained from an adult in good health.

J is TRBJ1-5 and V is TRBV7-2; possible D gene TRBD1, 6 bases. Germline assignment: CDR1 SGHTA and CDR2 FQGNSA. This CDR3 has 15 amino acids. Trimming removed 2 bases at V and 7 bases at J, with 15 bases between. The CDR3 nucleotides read TGTGCCAGCAGCTTACTTGCTTCGGGGGGCCAGCCCCAGCATTTT. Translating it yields CASSLLASGGQPQHF.

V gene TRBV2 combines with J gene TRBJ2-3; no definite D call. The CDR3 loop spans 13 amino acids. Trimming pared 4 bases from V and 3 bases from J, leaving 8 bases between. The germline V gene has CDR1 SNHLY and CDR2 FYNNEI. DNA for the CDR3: TGTGCCAGCAGTGGGGAAGGGACAGATACGCAGTATTTT. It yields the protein CASSGEGTDTQYF.

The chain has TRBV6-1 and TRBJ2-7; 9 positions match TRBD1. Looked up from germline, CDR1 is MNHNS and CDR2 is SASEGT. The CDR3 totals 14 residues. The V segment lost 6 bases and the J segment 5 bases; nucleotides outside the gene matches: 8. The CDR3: CASRPGTGIHEQYF. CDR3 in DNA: TGTGCCAGCAGACCGGGGACAGGGATCCACGAGCAGTACTTC.

CDR3 coding DNA: TGCGCCAGCAGCCAAGAAGCCGGCGGAGCCTACGAGCAGTACTTC. It yields the protein CASSQEAGGAYEQYF. The V gene is TRBV4-1, the J gene TRBJ2-7, with D unresolved. Trimming left V 0 bases short and J 2 bases short, with 11 bases between. This CDR3 contains 15 residues. Germline CDR1 is MGHRA and CDR2 is YSYEKL.

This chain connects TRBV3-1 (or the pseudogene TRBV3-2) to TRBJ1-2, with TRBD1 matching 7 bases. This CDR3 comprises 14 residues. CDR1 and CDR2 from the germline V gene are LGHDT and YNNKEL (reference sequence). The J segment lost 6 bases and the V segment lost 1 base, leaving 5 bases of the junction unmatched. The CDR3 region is CASSQGQGGNGYTF. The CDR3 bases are TGTGCCAGCAGCCAAGGACAGGGAGGAAATGGCTACACCTTC.

CDR3 sequence reads: CASSFGTSLTNEKLFF. The CDR3 DNA reads as TGTGCCAGCAGTTTTGGGACAAGTCTGACTAATGAAAAACTGTTTTTT. This rearrangement joins TRBV28 to TRBJ1-4, with a possible D match to TRBD1 (6 bases). There are 16 residues in the CDR3. V shed 3 bases and J shed 2 bases, with 13 bases lying between them. The germline V gene has CDR1 MDHEN and CDR2 SYDVKM.

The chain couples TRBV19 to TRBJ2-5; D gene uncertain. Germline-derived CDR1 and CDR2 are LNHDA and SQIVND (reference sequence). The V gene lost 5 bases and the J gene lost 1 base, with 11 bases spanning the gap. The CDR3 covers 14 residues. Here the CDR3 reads CASSFGRSQETQYF. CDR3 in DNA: TGTGCCAGTAGTTTTGGACGGAGCCAAGAGACCCAGTACTTC.

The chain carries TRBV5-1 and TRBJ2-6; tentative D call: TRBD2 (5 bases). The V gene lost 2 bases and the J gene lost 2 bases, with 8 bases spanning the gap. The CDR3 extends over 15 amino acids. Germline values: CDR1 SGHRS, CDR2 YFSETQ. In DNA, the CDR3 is TGCGCCAGCAGCTTCTCCGGGACTGGGGCCAACGTCCTGACTTTC. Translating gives CASSFSGTGANVLTF.

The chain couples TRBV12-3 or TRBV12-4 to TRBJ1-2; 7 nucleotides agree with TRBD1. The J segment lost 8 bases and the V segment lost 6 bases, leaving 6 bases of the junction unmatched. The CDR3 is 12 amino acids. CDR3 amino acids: CASRRQGRGYTF. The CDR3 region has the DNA TGTGCCAGCAGGCGACAGGGTCGGGGCTACACCTTC.

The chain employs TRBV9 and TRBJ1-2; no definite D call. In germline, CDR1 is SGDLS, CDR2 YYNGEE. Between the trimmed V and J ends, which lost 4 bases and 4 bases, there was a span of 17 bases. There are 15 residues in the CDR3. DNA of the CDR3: TGTGCCAGCAGCACCGGTACGGAGCCCCTCTATGGCTACACCTTC. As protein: CASSTGTEPLYGYTF.

CDR3 protein: CASSFGAGVNYGYTF. In DNA, the CDR3 is TGTGCCAGCAGCTTTGGGGCAGGGGTTAACTATGGCTACACCTTC. The genes are TRBV13 and TRBJ1-2; possibly TRBD1 for D (6 bases). Deletions cut 3 bases from V and 1 base from J, with 12 bases between. Germline loops: CDR1 PRHDT, CDR2 FYEKMQ (reference sequence). CDR3 length equals 15 residues.

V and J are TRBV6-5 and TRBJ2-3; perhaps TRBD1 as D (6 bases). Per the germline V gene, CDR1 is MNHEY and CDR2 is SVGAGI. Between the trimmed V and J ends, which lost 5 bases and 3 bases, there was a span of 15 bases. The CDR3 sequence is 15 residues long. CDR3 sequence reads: CASSPRTVLTDTQYF. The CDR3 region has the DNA TGTGCCAGCAGTCCCCGGACAGTGCTGACAGATACGCAGTATTTT.

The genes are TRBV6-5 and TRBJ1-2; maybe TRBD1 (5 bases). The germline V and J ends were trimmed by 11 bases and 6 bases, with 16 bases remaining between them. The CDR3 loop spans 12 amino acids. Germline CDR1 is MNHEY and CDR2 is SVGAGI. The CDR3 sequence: CALTRVSNGYTF. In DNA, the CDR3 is TGTGCCCTCACCAGGGTTAGCAATGGCTACACCTTC.

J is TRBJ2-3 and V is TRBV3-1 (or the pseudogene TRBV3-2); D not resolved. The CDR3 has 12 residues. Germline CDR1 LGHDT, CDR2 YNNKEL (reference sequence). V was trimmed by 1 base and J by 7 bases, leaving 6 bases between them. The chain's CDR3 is CASSQVENTQYF. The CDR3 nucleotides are TGTGCCAGCAGCCAAGTGGAAAATACGCAGTATTTT.

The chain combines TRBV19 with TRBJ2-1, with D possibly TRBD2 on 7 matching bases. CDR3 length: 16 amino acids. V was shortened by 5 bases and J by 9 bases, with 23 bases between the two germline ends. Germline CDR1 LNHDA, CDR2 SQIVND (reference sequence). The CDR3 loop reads CASSRTGSRGASEQFF. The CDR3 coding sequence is TGTGCCAGTAGTCGCACTGGTTCCCGGGGGGCGAGTGAGCAGTTCTTC.

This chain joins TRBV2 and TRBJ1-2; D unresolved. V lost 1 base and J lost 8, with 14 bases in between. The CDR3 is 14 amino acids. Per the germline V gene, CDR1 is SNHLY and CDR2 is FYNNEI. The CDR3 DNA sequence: TGTGCCAGCAGTGAAGGGTATCTGCCGACCGGCTACACCTTC. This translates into CASSEGYLPTGYTF. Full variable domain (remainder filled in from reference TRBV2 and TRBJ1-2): EPEVTQTPSHQVTQMGQEVILRCVPISNHLYFYWYRQILGQKVEFLVSFYNNEISEKSEIFDDQFSVERPDGSNFTLKIRSTKLEDSAMYFCASSEGYLPTGYTFGSGTRLTVV.

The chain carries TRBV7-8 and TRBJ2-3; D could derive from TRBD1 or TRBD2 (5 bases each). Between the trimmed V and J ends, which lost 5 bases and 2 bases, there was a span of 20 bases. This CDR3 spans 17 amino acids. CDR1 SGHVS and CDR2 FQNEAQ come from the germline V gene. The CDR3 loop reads CASSPDPQGVYTDTQYF. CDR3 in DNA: TGTGCCAGCAGCCCTGACCCTCAGGGAGTATACACAGATACGCAGTATTTT.

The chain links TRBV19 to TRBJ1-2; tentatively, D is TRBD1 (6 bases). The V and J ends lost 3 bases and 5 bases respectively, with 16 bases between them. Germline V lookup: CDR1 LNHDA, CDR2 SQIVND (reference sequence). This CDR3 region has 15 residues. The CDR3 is CASSIAGGGYYGYTF. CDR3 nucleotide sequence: TGTGCCAGTAGTATCGCCGGAGGGGGTTATTATGGCTACACCTTC. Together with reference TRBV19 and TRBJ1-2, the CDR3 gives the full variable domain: DGGITQSPKYLFRKEGQNVTLSCEQNLNHDAMYWYRQDPGQGLRLIYYSQIVNDFQKGDIAEGYSVSREKKESFPLTVTSAQKNPTAFYLCASSIAGGGYYGYTFGSGTRLTVV.

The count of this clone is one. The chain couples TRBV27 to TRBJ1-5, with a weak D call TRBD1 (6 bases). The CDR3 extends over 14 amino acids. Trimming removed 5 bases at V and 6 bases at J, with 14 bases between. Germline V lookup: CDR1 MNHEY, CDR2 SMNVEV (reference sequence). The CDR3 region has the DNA TGTGCCAGCAGTCTCACAGGGTTTAGTCAGCCCCAGCATTTT. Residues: CASSLTGFSQPQHF.